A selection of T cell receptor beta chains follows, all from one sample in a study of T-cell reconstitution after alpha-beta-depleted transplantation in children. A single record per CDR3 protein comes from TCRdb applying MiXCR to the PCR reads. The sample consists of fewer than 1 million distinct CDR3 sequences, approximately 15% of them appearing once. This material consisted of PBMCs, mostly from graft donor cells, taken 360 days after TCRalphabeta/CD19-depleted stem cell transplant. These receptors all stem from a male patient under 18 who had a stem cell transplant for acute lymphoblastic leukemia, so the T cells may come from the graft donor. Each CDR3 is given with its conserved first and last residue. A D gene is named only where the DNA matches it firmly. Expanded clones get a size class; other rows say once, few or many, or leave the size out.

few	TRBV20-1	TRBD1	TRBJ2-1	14	CSAMSRGFSNEQFF	TGCAGTGCAATGAGCAGGGGGTTCTCGAATGAGCAGTTCTTC
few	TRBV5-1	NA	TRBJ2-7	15	CASSLEGLSSYEQYF	TGCGCCAGCAGCTTGGAGGGGTTAAGCTCCTACGAGCAGTACTTC
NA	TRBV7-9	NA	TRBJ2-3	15	CASSLTAVRTDTQYF	TGTGCCAGCAGCCTGACGGCGGTTCGCACAGATACGCAGTATTTT
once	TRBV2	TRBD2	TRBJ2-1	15	CAITRREVSYNEQFF	TGTGCCATAACGAGGCGGGAGGTCTCCTACAATGAGCAGTTCTTC
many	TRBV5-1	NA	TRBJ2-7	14	CASSLSGGGTEQYF	TGCGCCAGCAGCTTGTCTGGTGGCGGGACCGAGCAGTACTTC
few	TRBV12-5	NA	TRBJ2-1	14	CASGPQRVDNEQFF	TGTGCTAGTGGCCCTCAACGGGTTGACAATGAGCAGTTCTTC
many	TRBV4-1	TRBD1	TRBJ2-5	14	CASSQGTGRETQYF	TGCGCCAGCAGCCAAGGGACAGGACGGGAGACCCAGTACTTC
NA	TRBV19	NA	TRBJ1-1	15	CASSIGLYMNTEAFF	TGTGCCAGTAGTATTGGTCTCTATATGAACACTGAAGCTTTCTTT
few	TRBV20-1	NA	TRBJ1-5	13	CSATSLEVQPQHF	TGCAGTGCTACCTCTTTGGAGGTTCAGCCCCAGCATTTT
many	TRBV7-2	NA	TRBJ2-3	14	CASSLDGSTDTQYF	TGTGCCAGCAGCTTAGACGGGAGCACAGATACGCAGTATTTT
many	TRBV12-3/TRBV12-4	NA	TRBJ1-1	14	CASSWSGAGTEAFF	TGTGCCAGCAGTTGGTCTGGGGCAGGTACTGAAGCTTTCTTT
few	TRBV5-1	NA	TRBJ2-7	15	CASSLTFTTFYEQYF	TGCGCCAGCAGCTTAACGTTTACCACCTTCTACGAGCAGTACTTC
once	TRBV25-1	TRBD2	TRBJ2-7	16	CASSDGLAGGKDEQYF	TGTGCCAGCAGTGACGGACTAGCGGGGGGGAAGGACGAGCAGTACTTC
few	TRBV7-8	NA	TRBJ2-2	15	CASSYNTRGTGELFF	TGTGCCAGCAGCTACAACACTAGAGGGACCGGGGAGCTGTTTTTT
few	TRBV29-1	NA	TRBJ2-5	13	CSVTGRFQETQYF	TGCAGCGTTACAGGACGGTTCCAAGAGACCCAGTACTTC
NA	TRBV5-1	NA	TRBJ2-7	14	CASSFVGGGLEQYF	TGCGCCAGCAGCTTTGTGGGTGGGGGCTTGGAGCAGTACTTC
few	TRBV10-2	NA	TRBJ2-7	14	CASSPGLGVDEQYF	TGCGCCAGCAGCCCGGGACTGGGGGTGGACGAGCAGTACTTC
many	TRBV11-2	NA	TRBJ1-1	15	CASNPSRGMNTEAFF	TGTGCCAGCAACCCCAGTAGGGGGATGAACACTGAAGCTTTCTTT
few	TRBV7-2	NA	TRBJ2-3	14	CASSLTPRLEALYF	TGTGCCAGCAGCTTAACACCCAGACTAGAGGCTTTGTATTTT
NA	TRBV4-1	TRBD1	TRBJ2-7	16	CASSQGPGQGLSEQYF	TGCGCCAGCAGCCAAGGACCGGGACAGGGGTTGAGTGAGCAGTACTTC
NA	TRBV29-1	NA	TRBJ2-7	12	CSVPSGSAEQYF	TGCAGCGTTCCCAGTGGATCCGCCGAGCAGTACTTC
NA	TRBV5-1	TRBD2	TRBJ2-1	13	CASSLVRAGEQFF	TGCGCCAGCAGCTTGGTTCGAGCGGGGGAGCAGTTCTTC
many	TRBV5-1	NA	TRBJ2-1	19	CASSLEYSGETIAYNEQFF	TGCGCCAGCAGCTTGGAATATAGTGGGGAGACAATTGCCTACAATGAGCAGTTCTTC
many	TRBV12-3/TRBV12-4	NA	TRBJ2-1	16	CASSSPTGRTYNEQFF	TGTGCCAGCAGTTCCCCTACGGGAAGGACCTACAATGAGCAGTTCTTC
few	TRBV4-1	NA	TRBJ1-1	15	CASSQGTGHVTEAFF	TGCGCCAGCAGCCAAGGAACCGGACACGTCACTGAAGCTTTCTTT
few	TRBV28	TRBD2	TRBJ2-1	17	CASSLLPGTSGINEQFF	TGTGCCAGCAGTTTACTCCCCGGGACTAGCGGTATCAATGAGCAGTTCTTC
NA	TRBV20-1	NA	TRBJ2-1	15	CSAYGEELNYNEQFF	TGCAGTGCGTATGGCGAGGAGCTAAACTACAATGAGCAGTTCTTC
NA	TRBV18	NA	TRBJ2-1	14	CASSPGTWRNEQFF	TGTGCCAGCTCACCGGGGACTTGGCGGAATGAGCAGTTCTTC
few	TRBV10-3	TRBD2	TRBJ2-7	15	CAIRERLAGPYEQYF	TGTGCCATCAGGGAAAGACTAGCGGGGCCCTACGAGCAGTACTTC
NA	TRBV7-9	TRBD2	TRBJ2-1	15	CASSPTSGRSNEQFF	TGTGCCAGCAGCCCGACTAGCGGGAGGAGCAATGAGCAGTTCTTC